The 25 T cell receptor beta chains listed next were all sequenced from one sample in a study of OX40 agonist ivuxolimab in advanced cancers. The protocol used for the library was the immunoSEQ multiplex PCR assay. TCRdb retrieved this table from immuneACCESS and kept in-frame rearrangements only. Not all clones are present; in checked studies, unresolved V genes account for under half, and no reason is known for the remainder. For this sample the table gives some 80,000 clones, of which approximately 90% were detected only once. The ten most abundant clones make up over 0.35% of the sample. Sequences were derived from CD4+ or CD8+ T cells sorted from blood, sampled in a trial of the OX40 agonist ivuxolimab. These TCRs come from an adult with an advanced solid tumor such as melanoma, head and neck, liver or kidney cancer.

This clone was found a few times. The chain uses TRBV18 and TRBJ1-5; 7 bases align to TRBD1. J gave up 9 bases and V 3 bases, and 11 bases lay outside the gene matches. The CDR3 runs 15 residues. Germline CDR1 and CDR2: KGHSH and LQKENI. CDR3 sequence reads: CASSPGDRAFWPQHF. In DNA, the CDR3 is TGTGCCAGCTCACCGGGGGACAGAGCCTTTTGGCCCCAGCATTTT.

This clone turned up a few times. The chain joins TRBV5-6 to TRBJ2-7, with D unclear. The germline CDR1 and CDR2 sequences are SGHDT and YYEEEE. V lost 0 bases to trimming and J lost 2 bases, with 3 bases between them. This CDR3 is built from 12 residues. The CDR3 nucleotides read TGTGCCAGCAGCTTGGACACCTACGAGCAGTACTTC. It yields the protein CASSLDTYEQYF.

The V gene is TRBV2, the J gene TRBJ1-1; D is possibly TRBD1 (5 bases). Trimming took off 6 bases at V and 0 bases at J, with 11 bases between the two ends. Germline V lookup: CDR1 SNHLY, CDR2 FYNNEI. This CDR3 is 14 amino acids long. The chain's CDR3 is CASSPGQMNTEAFF. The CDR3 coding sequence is TGTGCCAGCAGCCCAGGGCAGATGAACACTGAAGCTTTCTTT.

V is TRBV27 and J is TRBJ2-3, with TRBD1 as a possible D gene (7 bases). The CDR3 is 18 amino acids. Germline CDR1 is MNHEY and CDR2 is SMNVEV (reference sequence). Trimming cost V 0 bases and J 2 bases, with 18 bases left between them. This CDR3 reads CASSLSLSQGGYTDTQYF. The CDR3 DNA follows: TGTGCCAGCAGTTTATCGTTGTCGCAGGGGGGTTACACAGATACGCAGTATTTT.

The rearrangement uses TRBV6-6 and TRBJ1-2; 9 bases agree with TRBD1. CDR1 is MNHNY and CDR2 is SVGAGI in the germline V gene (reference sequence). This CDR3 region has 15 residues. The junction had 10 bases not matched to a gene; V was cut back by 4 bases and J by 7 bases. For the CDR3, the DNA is TGTGCCAGCAGTTCCCCCCGGGACAGGGCAACTGGCTACACCTTC. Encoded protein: CASSSPRDRATGYTF.

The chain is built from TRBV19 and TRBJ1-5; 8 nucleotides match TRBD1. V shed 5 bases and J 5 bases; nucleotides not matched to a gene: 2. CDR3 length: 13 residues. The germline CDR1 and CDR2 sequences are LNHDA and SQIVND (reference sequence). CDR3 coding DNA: TGTGCCAGTAGTGGACAGGGAGATCAGCCCCAGCATTTT. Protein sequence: CASSGQGDQPQHF.

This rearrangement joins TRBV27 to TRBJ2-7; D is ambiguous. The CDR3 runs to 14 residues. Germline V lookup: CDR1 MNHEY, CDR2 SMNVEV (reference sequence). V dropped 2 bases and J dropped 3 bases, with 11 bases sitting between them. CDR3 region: CASSLGPAGYEQYF. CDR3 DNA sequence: TGTGCCAGCAGTTTAGGTCCGGCCGGCTACGAGCAGTACTTC.

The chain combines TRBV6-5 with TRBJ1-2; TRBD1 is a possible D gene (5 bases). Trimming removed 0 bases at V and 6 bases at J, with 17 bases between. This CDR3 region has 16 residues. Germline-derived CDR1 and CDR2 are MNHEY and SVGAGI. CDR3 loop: CASSYSGHPSINGYTF. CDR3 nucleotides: TGTGCCAGCAGTTACTCCGGACATCCGTCAATCAATGGCTACACCTTC.

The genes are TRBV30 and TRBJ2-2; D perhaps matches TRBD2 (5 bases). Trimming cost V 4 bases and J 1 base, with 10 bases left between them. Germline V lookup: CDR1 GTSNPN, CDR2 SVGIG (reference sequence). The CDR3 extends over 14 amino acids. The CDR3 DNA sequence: TGTGCCTGGACTAGCCTCATGAACACCGGGGAGCTGTTTTTT. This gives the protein CAWTSLMNTGELFF.

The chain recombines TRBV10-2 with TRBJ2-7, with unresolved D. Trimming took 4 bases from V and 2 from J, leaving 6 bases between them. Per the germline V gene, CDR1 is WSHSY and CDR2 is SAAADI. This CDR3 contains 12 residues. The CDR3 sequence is CASSADAYEQYF. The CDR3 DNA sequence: TGCGCCAGCAGTGCGGACGCCTACGAGCAGTACTTC.

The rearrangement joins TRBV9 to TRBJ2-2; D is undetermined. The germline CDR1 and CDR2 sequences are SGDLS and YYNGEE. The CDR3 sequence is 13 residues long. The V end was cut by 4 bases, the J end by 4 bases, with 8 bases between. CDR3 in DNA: TGTGCCAGCAGCCGGGCTATCACCGGGGAGCTGTTTTTT. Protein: CASSRAITGELFF.

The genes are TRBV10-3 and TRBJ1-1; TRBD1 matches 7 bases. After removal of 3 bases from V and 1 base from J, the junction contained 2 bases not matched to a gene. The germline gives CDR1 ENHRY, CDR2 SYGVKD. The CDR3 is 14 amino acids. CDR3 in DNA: TGTGCCATCAGTGACAGGGGGAAGAACACTGAAGCTTTCTTT. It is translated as CAISDRGKNTEAFF.

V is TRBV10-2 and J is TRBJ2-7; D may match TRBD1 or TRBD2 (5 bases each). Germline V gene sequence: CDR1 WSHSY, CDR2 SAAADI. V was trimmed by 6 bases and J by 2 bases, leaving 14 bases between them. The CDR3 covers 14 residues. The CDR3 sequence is CASRAGTVAYEQYF. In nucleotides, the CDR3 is TGCGCCAGCAGGGCCGGGACGGTTGCCTACGAGCAGTACTTC.

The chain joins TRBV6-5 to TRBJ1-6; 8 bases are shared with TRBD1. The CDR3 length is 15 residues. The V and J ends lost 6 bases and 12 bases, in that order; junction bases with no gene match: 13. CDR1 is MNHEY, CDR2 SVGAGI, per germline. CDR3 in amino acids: CASRTRQGSALPLHF. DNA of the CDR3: TGTGCCAGCAGAACCCGACAGGGGTCCGCGCTACCCCTCCACTTT.

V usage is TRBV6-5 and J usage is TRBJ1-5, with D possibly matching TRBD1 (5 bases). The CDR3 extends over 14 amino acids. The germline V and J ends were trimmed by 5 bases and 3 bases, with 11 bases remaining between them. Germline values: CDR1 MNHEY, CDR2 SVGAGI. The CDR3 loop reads CASSRDGDNQPQHF. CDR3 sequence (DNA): TGTGCCAGCAGTCGGGACGGAGACAATCAGCCCCAGCATTTT.

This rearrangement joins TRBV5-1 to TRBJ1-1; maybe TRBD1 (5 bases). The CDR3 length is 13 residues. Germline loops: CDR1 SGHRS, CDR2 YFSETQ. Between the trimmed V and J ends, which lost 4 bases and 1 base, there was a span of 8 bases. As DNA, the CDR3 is TGCGCCAGCAGCCTTCAGGGGAACACTGAAGCTTTCTTT. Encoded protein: CASSLQGNTEAFF.

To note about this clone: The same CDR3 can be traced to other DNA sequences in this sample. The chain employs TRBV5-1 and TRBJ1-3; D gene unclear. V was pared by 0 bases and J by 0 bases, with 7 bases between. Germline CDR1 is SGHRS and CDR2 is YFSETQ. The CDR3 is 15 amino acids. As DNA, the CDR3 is TGCGCCAGCAGCTTGGGTTCAGGCTCTGGAAACACCATATATTTT. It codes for CASSLGSGSGNTIYF.

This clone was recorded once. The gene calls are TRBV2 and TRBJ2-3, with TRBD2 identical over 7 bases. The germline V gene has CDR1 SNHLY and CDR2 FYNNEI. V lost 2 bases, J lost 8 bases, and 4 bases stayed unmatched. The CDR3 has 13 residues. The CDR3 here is CASSEREAGTQYF. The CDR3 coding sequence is TGTGCCAGCAGTGAACGGGAGGCGGGTACGCAGTATTTT.

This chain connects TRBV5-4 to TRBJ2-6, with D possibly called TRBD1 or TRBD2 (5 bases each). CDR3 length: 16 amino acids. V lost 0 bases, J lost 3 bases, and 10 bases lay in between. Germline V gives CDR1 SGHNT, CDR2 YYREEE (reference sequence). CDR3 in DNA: TGTGCCAGCAGCTTGGGAGGGGCAGGTGGGGCCAACGTCCTGACTTTC. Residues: CASSLGGAGGANVLTF.

The CDR3 region is CASSPPRTGAEQYF. The CDR3 coding sequence is TGTGCCAGCAGTCCACCCCGGACAGGGGCCGAGCAGTACTTC. This sequence joins TRBV27 and TRBJ2-7; 9 nucleotides line up with TRBD1. Germline CDR1 reads MNHEY; CDR2 reads SMNVEV (reference sequence). The CDR3 is 14 residues long. V was pared by 5 bases and J by 6 bases, with 8 bases of the junction left unmatched.

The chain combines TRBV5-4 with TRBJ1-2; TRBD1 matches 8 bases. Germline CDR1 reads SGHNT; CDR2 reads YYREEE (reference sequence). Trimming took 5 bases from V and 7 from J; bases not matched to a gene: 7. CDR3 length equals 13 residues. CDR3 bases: TGTGCCAGCAGGATGGACAGGGTTGCTGGCTACACCTTC. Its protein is CASRMDRVAGYTF.

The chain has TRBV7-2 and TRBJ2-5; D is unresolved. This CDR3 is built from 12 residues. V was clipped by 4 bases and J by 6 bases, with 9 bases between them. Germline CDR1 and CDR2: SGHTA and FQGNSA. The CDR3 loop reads CASSSLKKTQYF. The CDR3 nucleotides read TGTGCCAGCAGCTCATTAAAAAAGACCCAGTACTTC. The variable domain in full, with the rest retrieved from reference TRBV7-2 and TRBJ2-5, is GAGVSQSPSNKVTEKGKDVELRCDPISGHTALYWYRQSLGQGLEFLIYFQGNSAPDKSGLPSDRFSAERTGGSVSTLTIQRTQQEDSAVYLCASSSLKKTQYFGPGTRLLVL.

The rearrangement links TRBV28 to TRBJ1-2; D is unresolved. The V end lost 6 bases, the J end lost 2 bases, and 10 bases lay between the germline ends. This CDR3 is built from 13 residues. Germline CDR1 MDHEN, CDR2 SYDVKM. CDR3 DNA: TGTGCCAGCAGCCCCCTTCAGAACTATGGCTACACCTTC. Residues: CASSPLQNYGYTF.

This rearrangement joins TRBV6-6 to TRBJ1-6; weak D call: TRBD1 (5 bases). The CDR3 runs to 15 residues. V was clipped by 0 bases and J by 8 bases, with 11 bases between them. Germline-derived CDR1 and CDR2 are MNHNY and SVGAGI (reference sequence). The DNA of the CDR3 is TGTGCCAGCAGTTACTCACAGGTCGCTGATTCACCCCTCCACTTT. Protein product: CASSYSQVADSPLHF.

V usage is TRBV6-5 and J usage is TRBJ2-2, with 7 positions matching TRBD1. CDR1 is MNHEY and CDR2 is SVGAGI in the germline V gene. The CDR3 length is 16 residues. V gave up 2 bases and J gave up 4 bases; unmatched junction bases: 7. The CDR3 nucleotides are TGTGCCAGCAGTTACGAAGGGGGCGCAGGCACCGGGGAGCTGTTTTTT. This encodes CASSYEGGAGTGELFF.